These 10 T cell receptor beta chains originate from one sample sequenced in a study of a mutant IDH1 vaccine in newly diagnosed glioma. For these TCRs, the target antigens are not known. Time point indicated: week 47, end of study. Every vaccination contained 300 ug of the mutant IDH1 20-mer peptide and was paired with topical imiquimod. The protocol was immunoSEQ multiplex PCR, while the TCRdb copy is restricted to in-frame clones and leaves out a portion. The sample shows some 49,000 clones, more than 75% of them seen only once. This sample comprised PBMCs, obtained from a glioma patient whose treatment included an IDH1 peptide vaccine. Receptor source: a middle-aged woman with glioma. Some clones in this sample may be carry-over from other donors' samples.

This chain connects TRBV5-1 to TRBJ2-3; 8 bases align to TRBD2. This CDR3 contains 14 residues. J was trimmed by 3 bases and V by 4 bases; bases with no gene match: 4. Germline assignment: CDR1 SGHRS and CDR2 YFSETQ. This chain's CDR3 is CASSPGGPTDTQYF. In nucleotides, the CDR3 is TGCGCCAGCAGCCCGGGGGGGCCGACAGATACGCAGTATTTT.

The J gene is TRBJ2-2, the V gene TRBV30; possibly TRBD1 or TRBD2 for D (6 bases each). The ends were cut back, 0 bases at V and 5 bases at J, with 10 bases in the middle. CDR3 length: 14 residues. The V gene's germline CDR1 is GTSNPN and CDR2 SVGIG (reference sequence). CDR3 region: CAWSVVGGTGELFF. CDR3 in DNA: TGTGCCTGGAGTGTGGTAGGGGGGACCGGGGAGCTGTTTTTT.

CDR3: CASSIRERSYSNQPQHF. The CDR3 coding sequence is TGTGCCAGTAGTATCCGGGAGAGAAGTTATAGCAATCAGCCCCAGCATTTT. The chain is built from TRBV19 and TRBJ1-5; no reliable D call. The CDR3 is 17 residues long. Germline assignment: CDR1 LNHDA and CDR2 SQIVND (reference sequence). Between the trimmed V and J ends, which lost 3 bases and 0 bases, there was a span of 15 bases.

The chain recombines TRBV5-6 with TRBJ2-2; D is unresolved. Germline V CDR1 and CDR2: SGHDT, YYEEEE. This CDR3 contains 15 residues. The V end was cut by 1 base, the J end by 3 bases, with 10 bases between. The CDR3 loop reads CASSLKSVDTGELFF. The CDR3 nucleotides read TGTGCCAGCAGCTTGAAGTCGGTGGACACCGGGGAGCTGTTTTTT.

The J gene is TRBJ2-1, the V gene TRBV7-2; D ambiguous. The length of the CDR3 is 15 residues. The V end was cut by 2 bases, the J end by 2 bases, with 10 bases between. Germline CDR1 SGHTA, CDR2 FQGNSA. The chain's CDR3 is CASSLISGTYNEQFF. The CDR3 coding sequence is TGTGCCAGCAGCTTAATCAGTGGAACCTACAATGAGCAGTTCTTC.

The V gene is TRBV10-3, the J gene TRBJ2-3; unclear D gene. The CDR3 has 13 residues. The germline gives CDR1 ENHRY, CDR2 SYGVKD. Trimming removed 6 bases at V and 3 bases at J, with 10 bases between. CDR3 nucleotides: TGTGCCATCAGCCCAGAGCGTACAGATACGCAGTATTTT. Protein product: CAISPERTDTQYF.

This rearrangement joins TRBV30 to TRBJ2-3, with 7 nucleotides matching TRBD2. The CDR3 covers 14 residues. CDR1 is GTSNPN and CDR2 is SVGIG in the germline V gene (reference sequence). With 2 bases clipped from V and 5 bases from J, the junction kept 7 bases outside the gene matches. The CDR3 reads CAWSLQRGGDTQYF. The DNA of the CDR3 is TGTGCCTGGAGTCTCCAGCGGGGAGGAGATACGCAGTATTTT.

This clone was detected only a few times. The rearrangement links TRBV18 to TRBJ2-1, with 7 nucleotides matching TRBD1. The V and J ends lost 0 bases and 4 bases, in that order; junction bases with no gene match: 6. Looked up from germline, CDR1 is KGHSH and CDR2 is LQKENI. The CDR3 sequence is 16 residues long. In DNA, the CDR3 is TGTGCCAGCTCACCACCGCAGGGACAGTATTACAATGAGCAGTTCTTC. This encodes CASSPPQGQYYNEQFF.

The rearrangement joins TRBV7-9 to TRBJ1-1; no reliable D call. Germline values: CDR1 SEHNR, CDR2 FQNEAQ (reference sequence). V was trimmed by 8 bases and J by 10 bases, leaving 17 bases between them. The CDR3 covers 12 residues. The CDR3 protein is CASGRDPKGAFF. The CDR3 nucleotides read TGTGCCAGCGGAAGGGATCCGAAGGGAGCTTTCTTT.

In this sample, this clone turned up a few times. The chain employs TRBV30 and TRBJ2-7, with D unresolved. The CDR3 contains 11 residues. V lost 1 base to trimming and J lost 4 bases, with 5 bases between them. Germline V gives CDR1 GTSNPN, CDR2 SVGIG (reference sequence). The CDR3 sequence is CAWSETYEQYF. In nucleotides, the CDR3 is TGTGCCTGGAGTGAAACGTACGAGCAGTACTTC.